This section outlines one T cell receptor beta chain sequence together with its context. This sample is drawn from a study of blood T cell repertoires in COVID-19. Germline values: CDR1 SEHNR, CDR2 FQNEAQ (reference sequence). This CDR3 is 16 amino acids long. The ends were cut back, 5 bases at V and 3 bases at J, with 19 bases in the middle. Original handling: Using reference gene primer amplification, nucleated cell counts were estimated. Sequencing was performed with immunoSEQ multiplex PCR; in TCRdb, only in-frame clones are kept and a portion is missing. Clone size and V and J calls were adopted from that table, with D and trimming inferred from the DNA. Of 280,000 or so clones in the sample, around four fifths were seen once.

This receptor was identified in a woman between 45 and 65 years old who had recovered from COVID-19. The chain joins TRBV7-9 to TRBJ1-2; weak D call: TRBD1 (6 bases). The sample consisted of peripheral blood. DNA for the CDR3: TGTGCCAGCAGCATCAGGGCAGGGGACCATTACTATGGCTACACCTTC. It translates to CASSIRAGDHYYGYTF.